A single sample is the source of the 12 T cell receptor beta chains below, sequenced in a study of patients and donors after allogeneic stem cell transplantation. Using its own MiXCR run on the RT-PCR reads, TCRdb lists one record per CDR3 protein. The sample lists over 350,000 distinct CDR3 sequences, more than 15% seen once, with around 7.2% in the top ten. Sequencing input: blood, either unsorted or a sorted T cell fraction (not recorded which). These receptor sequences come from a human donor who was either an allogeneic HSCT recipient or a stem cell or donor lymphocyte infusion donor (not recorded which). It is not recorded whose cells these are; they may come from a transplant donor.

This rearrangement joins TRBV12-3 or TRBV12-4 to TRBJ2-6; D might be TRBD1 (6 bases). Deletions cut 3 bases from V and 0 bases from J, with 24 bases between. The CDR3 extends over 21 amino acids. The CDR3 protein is CASSFRSRFGTNLSGANVLTF. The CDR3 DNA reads TGTGCCAGCAGTTTTAGGTCTCGGTTCGGGACAAACCTCTCTGGGGCCAACGTCCTGACTTTC.

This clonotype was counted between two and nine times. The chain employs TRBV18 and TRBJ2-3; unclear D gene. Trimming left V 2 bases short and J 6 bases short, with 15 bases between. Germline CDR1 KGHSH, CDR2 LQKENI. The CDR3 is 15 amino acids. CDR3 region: CASSPKTSQVDTQYF. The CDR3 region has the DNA TGTGCCAGCTCACCAAAGACATCGCAAGTGGATACGCAGTATTTT.

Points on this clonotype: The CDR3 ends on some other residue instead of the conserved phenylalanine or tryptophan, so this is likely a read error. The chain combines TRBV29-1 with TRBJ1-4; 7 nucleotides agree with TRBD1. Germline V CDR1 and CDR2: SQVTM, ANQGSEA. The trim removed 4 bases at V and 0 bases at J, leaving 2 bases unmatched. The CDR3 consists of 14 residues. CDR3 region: CSVGTGATNEKLFV. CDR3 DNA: TGCAGCGTTGGGACAGGAGCAACTAATGAAAAACTGTTTGTT.

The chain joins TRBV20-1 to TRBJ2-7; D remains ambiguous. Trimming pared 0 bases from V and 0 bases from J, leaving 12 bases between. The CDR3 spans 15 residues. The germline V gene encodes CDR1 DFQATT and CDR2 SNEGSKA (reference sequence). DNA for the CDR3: TGCAGTGCTAGAGACGTCGCAGAGAGCTCCTACGAGCAGTACTTC. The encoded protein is CSARDVAESSYEQYF.

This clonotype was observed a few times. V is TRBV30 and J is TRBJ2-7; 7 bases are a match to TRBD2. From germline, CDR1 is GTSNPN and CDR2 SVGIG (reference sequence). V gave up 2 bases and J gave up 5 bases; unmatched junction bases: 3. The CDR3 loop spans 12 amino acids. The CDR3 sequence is CAWSSGVNEQYF. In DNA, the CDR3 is TGTGCCTGGAGTAGCGGGGTCAACGAGCAGTACTTC.

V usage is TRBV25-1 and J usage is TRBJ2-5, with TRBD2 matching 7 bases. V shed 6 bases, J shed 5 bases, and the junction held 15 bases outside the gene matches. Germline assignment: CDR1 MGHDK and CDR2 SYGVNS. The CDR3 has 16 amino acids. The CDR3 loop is CASSPDRGGRGETQYF. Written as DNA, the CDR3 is TGTGCCAGCAGCCCAGACAGAGGCGGGAGAGGGGAGACCCAGTACTTC.

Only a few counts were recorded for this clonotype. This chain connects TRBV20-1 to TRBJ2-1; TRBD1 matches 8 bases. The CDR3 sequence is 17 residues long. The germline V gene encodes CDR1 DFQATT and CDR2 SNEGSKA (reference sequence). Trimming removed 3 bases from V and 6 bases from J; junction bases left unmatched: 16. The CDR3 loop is CSASKIRGGQGGNEQFF. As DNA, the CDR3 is TGCAGTGCTAGCAAAATCAGGGGCGGACAGGGAGGCAATGAGCAGTTCTTC.

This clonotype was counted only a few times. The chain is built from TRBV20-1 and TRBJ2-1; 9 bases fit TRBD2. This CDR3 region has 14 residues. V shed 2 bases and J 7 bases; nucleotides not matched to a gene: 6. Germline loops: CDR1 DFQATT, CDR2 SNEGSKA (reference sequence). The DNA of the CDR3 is TGCAGTGCTAGAAGCGGGGGGCCTAGAAATGAGCAGTTCTTC. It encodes CSARSGGPRNEQFF.

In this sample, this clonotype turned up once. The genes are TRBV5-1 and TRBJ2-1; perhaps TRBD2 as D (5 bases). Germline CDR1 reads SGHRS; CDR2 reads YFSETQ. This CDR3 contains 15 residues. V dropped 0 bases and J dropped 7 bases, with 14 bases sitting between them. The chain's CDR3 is CASSLGVTGWNEQFF. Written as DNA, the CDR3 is TGCGCCAGCAGCTTGGGGGTTACGGGGTGGAATGAGCAGTTCTTC. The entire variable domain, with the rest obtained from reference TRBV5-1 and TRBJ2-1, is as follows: KAGVTQTPRYLIKTRGQQVTLSCSPISGHRSVSWYQQTPGQGLQFLFEYFSETQRNKGNFPGRFSGRQFSNSRSEMNVSTLELGDSALYLCASSLGVTGWNEQFFGPGTRLTVL.

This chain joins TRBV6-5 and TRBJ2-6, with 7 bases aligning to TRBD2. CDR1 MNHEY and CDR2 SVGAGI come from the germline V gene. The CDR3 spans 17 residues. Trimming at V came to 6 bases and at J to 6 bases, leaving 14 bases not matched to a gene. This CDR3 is CASSYASGEVAANVLTF. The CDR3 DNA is TGTGCCAGCAGCTACGCTAGCGGTGAGGTAGCGGCCAACGTCCTGACTTTC.

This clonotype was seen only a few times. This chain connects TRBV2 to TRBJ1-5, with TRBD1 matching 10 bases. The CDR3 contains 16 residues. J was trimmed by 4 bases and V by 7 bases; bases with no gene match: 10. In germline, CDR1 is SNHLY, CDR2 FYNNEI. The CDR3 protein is CASNRMSDRGNQPQHF. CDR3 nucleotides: TGTGCCAGCAATAGGATGTCGGACAGGGGGAATCAGCCCCAGCATTTT. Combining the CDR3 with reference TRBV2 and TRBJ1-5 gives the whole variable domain EPEVTQTPSHQVTQMGQEVILRCVPISNHLYFYWYRQILGQKVEFLVSFYNNEISEKSEIFDDQFSVERPDGSNFTLKIRSTKLEDSAMYFCASNRMSDRGNQPQHFGDGTRLSIL.

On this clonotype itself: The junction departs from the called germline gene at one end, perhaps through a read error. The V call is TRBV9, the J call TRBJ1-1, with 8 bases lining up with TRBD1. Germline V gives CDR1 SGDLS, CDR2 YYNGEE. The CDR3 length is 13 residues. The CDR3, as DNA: TGTGCCAGCAGCGTAGCTACGGGCCAGGGGGCGGTCTTT. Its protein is CASSVATGQGAVF.